The entry that follows covers one T cell receptor (beta chain) sequence. Its antigen target is currently unknown. No base quality values were provided; no much bigger clone lies one nucleotide off. TCRbeta CDR3 regions were amplified from genomic DNA by means of the immunoSEQ Assay, a bias-controlled multiplex PCR. Per the original workflow: The number of nucleated cells in each sample was estimated from the amplification of reference gene primers within the assay. To quantify the absolute abundance of each unique TCRbeta CDR3 rearrangement, sequence reads were collapsed and filtered. Productive Simpson clonality was computed per sample as the square root of Simpson's diversity index over productive rearrangements. TCRdb provides this immuneACCESS table in a form limited to in-frame rearrangements. Some clones are lacking; in checked studies, under half of them reflect an unresolved V gene, and why the rest are absent is not known. The D gene and trimming were derived from the DNA, and the V and J assignments and clone size from that table. A total of a few hundred thousand clones appear in this sample, 80% to 85% of them only once. Together, the top ten hold 3% to 3.5% of the sample.

This sample stems from a study of blood T cell repertoires in COVID-19 (dated by TCRdb to 2018 to 2021). Some background on the complete study: Samples covering the acute and convalescent phases of COVID-19 were provided by collaborators in the United States, Italy and Spain. A freely available public database, intended as a resource for researchers studying the immune response to SARS-CoV-2, is where the repertoires were released. Where available, HLA class I and class II types were taken from metadata supplied by the sample provider and were not determined by assay-based typing. A de-identified subject ID, COVID-19 status, age in years and sex were almost always included in the sample metadata. Subjects who had been exposed to COVID-19, were actively infected with it, or had recovered from it provided the deeply sampled blood TCRbeta repertoires that made up the dataset. The samples were drawn from two sources: the first 160 participants of the ongoing ImmuneRACE study, and 1,000 to 1,500 subjects contributed by 6 global collaborators. The prospective study material was composed of cDNA or gDNA derived from T cells, B-cell-depleted T cells, or PBMCs. What the authors observed across the whole study: Clinical and demographic metadata were provided uncurated, with the amount varying by source and participant.

As encoded in the germline V gene (reference sequence), CDR1 is MNHEY while CDR2 is SMNVEV. Counted from cysteine to phenylalanine, this CDR3 has 14 amino acids. Of the read, only the CDR3 DNA is kept; its 42 bases are in frame from base 1. Trimming costs V 9 bases and J 9 bases, and their ends lie 23 bases apart. A second Seattle source provided samples from volunteer blood donors who had recovered from COVID-19. Whole blood was collected in K2EDTA tubes by collaborating institutions according to the institutions' own protocols. Collaborator samples were shipped for TCRbeta analysis as frozen whole blood, isolated PBMCs, or DNA extracted from either sample type.

The clonotype originates from a woman aged 30 to 39 who had recovered from COVID-19. The chain links TRBV27 with TRBJ2-5; a tentative D call is TRBD1 (7 bases match). The sequencing sample was made of peripheral blood. CDR3 protein: CARSEGAAGWAQYF. The nucleotide sequence is TGTGCCAGGTCGGAGGGGGCCGCCGGGTGGGCCCAGTACTTC.